This T cell receptor beta chain was obtained from a study of T-cell memory formation after mild COVID-19. TCRdb re-analysed the 5' RACE reads in MiXCR, keeping a single row per CDR3 protein. This sample yields hundreds of thousands of distinct CDR3 sequences, of which 20% to 25% are seen a single time; roughly 21% belongs to the top ten. This clonotype originated in a man aged 18 to 30 who had mild COVID-19 (a few samples of this study predate the infection). Cell type and time point are not known. Sequenced material: PBMCs or a T cell subset sorted from them (not recorded which).

The CDR3 bases are TGTGCCAGCAGCCAGGACAGACGAGGTGGCTACACCTTC. This encodes CASSQDRRGGYTF. The gene calls are TRBV7-2 and TRBJ1-2; TRBD1 is a possible D gene (6 bases). V was cut by 5 bases and J by 7 bases, with 14 bases left in between. Germline V gives CDR1 SGHTA, CDR2 FQGNSA. The CDR3 runs 13 residues.